In this sample, the clone carrying this TCR beta chain turned up many times. Its antigen is unidentified. Libraries for TCRalpha and TCRbeta carried sample barcodes and unique molecular identifiers via 5'RACE. MiXCR was run by TCRdb on the 5' RACE reads, yielding one entry per CDR3 protein. The sample consists of tens of thousands of distinct CDR3 sequences, 25% to 35% of them appearing once. These data are taken from a study of T-cell memory formation after mild COVID-19. Study outcomes and limitations: Pre-infection memory showed some responding clones, and this suggested that cross-reactive memory joined. Clones which contracted sat mainly in CM and EM if CD4+, and in EMRA if CD8+.

The sequencing sample was made of PBMCs or a T cell subset sorted from them (not recorded which). This clonotype was obtained from a young man who had mild COVID-19 (a few samples of this study predate the infection). Cell type and time point are not known.

The CDR3 loop is CSVEDGRGGNQPQHF. Written as DNA, the CDR3 is TGCAGCGTTGAAGACGGGAGGGGAGGGAATCAGCCCCAGCATTTT. This chain joins TRBV29-1 and TRBJ1-5, with D perhaps TRBD1 (5 bases). This CDR3 is built from 15 residues. Germline V gene data show CDR1 as SQVTM and CDR2 as ANQGSEA. Trimming pared 0 bases from V and 4 bases from J, leaving 13 bases between.